One and the same sample provided the 22 T cell receptor beta chains below, sequenced in a study of PD-L1 blockade in urothelial cancer. The time point is: peripheral blood 6 weeks after treatment start. Measured with immunoSEQ multiplex PCR; TCRdb has only the in-frame clones, and not every one. The data contain 41,000 or so clones, roughly 84% of them singletons. The specimen was PBMCs, collected around atezolizumab (anti-PD-L1) treatment. The receptors derive from a man in his sixties or seventies with urothelial cancer.

This rearrangement joins TRBV2 to TRBJ1-5; the D gene is possibly TRBD1 (6 bases). The germline gives CDR1 SNHLY, CDR2 FYNNEI. The CDR3 totals 15 residues. The V and J ends lost 2 bases and 2 bases respectively, with 10 bases between them. CDR3 bases: TGTGCCAGCAGTGAAAGCGGGGGCGGCAATCAGCCCCAGCATTTT. Translation: CASSESGGGNQPQHF.

CDR3 residues: CASHTNRADTQYF. The CDR3 nucleotides read TGTGCCAGCCACACCAACAGGGCAGATACGCAGTATTTT. V and J are TRBV2 and TRBJ2-3; tentative D call: TRBD1 (6 bases). V lost 8 bases to trimming and J lost 4 bases, with 13 bases between them. This CDR3 contains 13 residues. CDR1 is SNHLY and CDR2 is FYNNEI in the germline V gene.

This sequence joins TRBV6-6 and TRBJ1-1, with 7 bases matching TRBD1. V was pared by 6 bases and J by 8 bases, with 6 bases of the junction left unmatched. The CDR3 runs to 12 residues. Germline lookup yields CDR1 MNHNY and CDR2 SVGAGI (reference sequence). The CDR3 here is CASSVDREEAFF. In nucleotides, the CDR3 is TGTGCCAGCAGCGTCGACAGGGAAGAAGCTTTCTTT.

This chain connects TRBV5-1 to TRBJ1-5; D may be TRBD1 (6 bases). Trimming took off 0 bases at V and 5 bases at J, with 9 bases between the two ends. Germline loops: CDR1 SGHRS, CDR2 YFSETQ. This CDR3 spans 14 amino acids. The CDR3 region has the DNA TGCGCCAGCAGCTTGGGGGGGCCGCATCAGCCCCAGCATTTT. Its translation: CASSLGGPHQPQHF.

This chain links TRBV11-2 with TRBJ2-7, with 10 bases fitting TRBD2. Germline V CDR1 and CDR2: SGHAT, FQNNGV. CDR3 length equals 15 residues. The trim removed 5 bases at V and 0 bases at J, leaving 4 bases unmatched. The CDR3: CASSPLAGSSYEQYF. CDR3 coding DNA: TGTGCCAGCAGCCCACTAGCGGGGAGCTCCTACGAGCAGTACTTC.

This clone was seen a single time. V and J are TRBV5-1 and TRBJ2-2; 9 bases agree with TRBD1. Per the germline V gene, CDR1 is SGHRS and CDR2 is YFSETQ. CDR3 length: 15 residues. With 0 bases clipped from V and 5 bases from J, the junction kept 2 bases outside the gene matches. DNA of the CDR3: TGCGCCAGCAGCTTGGGGGACAGGGAAACCGGGGAGCTGTTTTTT. Its translation: CASSLGDRETGELFF.

The chain carries TRBV28 and TRBJ2-1; TRBD1 matches at 8 bases. V lost 5 bases to trimming and J lost 7 bases; unmatched junction nucleotides: 7. The CDR3 extends over 14 amino acids. CDR1 is MDHEN, CDR2 SYDVKM, per germline. In DNA, the CDR3 is TGTGCCAGCAGTGGACGACAGGGGAGGAATGAGCAGTTCTTC. Translated, it gives CASSGRQGRNEQFF.

The chain recombines TRBV28 with TRBJ2-7; TRBD2 is a possible D gene (6 bases). Per the germline V gene, CDR1 is MDHEN and CDR2 is SYDVKM. The V end lost 1 base, the J end lost 0 bases, and 7 bases lay between the germline ends. This CDR3 has 14 amino acids. CDR3 nucleotides: TGTGCCAGCAGTTTATACGGGGGCTCCTACGAGCAGTACTTC. Amino acid sequence: CASSLYGGSYEQYF.

This rearrangement joins TRBV10-2 to TRBJ2-7; D is possibly TRBD2 (6 bases). Trimming took 8 bases from V and 4 from J, leaving 15 bases between them. Germline CDR1 and CDR2: WSHSY and SAAADI. The length of the CDR3 is 13 residues. The CDR3 here is CASVGGASYEQYF. Written as DNA, the CDR3 is TGCGCCAGCGTCGGAGGGGCCTCATACGAGCAGTACTTC.

This chain joins TRBV4-2 and TRBJ2-1; no clear D. V shed 1 base and J shed 5 bases, with 9 bases lying between them. The CDR3 has 14 amino acids. Germline V lookup: CDR1 LGHNA, CDR2 YNFKEQ. This CDR3 is CASSQVRAHNEQFF. In nucleotides, the CDR3 is TGTGCCAGCAGCCAAGTTAGAGCGCACAATGAGCAGTTCTTC.

Here the CDR3 DNA reads TGTGCCAGCAGTTTATGGGGACTAGCGGGAGTAAAGTACAATGAGCAGTTCTTC. Amino acid sequence: CASSLWGLAGVKYNEQFF. The chain couples TRBV27 to TRBJ2-1; 14 bases line up with TRBD2. V gave up 1 base and J gave up 4 bases; unmatched junction bases: 6. From germline, CDR1 is MNHEY and CDR2 SMNVEV (reference sequence). The CDR3 is 18 amino acids.

V and J are TRBV19 and TRBJ1-2, with D uncertain. The CDR3 runs 20 residues. Germline CDR1 LNHDA, CDR2 SQIVND (reference sequence). V lost 3 bases and J lost 4, with 30 bases in between. DNA for the CDR3: TGTGCCAGTAGTATCCTACGCGGTGGAGGTGCCCTCATAGGTGCCTATGGCTACACCTTC. Its translation: CASSILRGGGALIGAYGYTF.

This clone was picked up one time. The V and J genes are TRBV7-8 and TRBJ1-1; D might be TRBD1 (6 bases). Germline CDR1 reads SGHVS; CDR2 reads FQNEAQ. V was shortened by 1 base and J by 4 bases, with 10 bases between the two germline ends. The CDR3 is 14 amino acids. The CDR3 loop reads CASSLDTGPTEAFF. DNA of the CDR3: TGTGCCAGCAGCTTAGACACAGGGCCCACTGAAGCTTTCTTT.

The chain carries TRBV6-4 and TRBJ2-3; a weak D match, TRBD1 (6 bases). Per the germline V gene, CDR1 is MRHNA and CDR2 is SNTAGT. Between the trimmed V and J ends, which lost 5 bases and 3 bases, there was a span of 15 bases. The CDR3 is 15 amino acids. CDR3 loop: CASSSTGSGTDTQYF. The CDR3 nucleotides are TGTGCCAGCAGTAGTACAGGGTCGGGGACAGATACGCAGTATTTT.

V is TRBV30 and J is TRBJ2-7; 8 positions agree with TRBD2. The CDR3 spans 16 residues. J lost 0 bases, V lost 2 bases, and 9 bases had no gene match. Germline V gene sequence: CDR1 GTSNPN, CDR2 SVGIG (reference sequence). The DNA of the CDR3 is TGTGCCTGGAGTTTCAATAGCGGGACGGTCTCCTACGAGCAGTACTTC. Its protein product is CAWSFNSGTVSYEQYF.

The V call is TRBV19, the J call TRBJ2-1; possibly TRBD2 for D (5 bases). The CDR3 has 13 amino acids. The germline V and J ends were trimmed by 1 base and 10 bases, with 11 bases remaining between them. Germline CDR1 LNHDA, CDR2 SQIVND (reference sequence). DNA of the CDR3: TGTGCCAGTAGTATAGTGGGAGCCCCGGAGCAGTTCTTC. Its protein product is CASSIVGAPEQFF.

This rearrangement joins TRBV11-1 to TRBJ2-1, with a possible D match to TRBD2 (6 bases). The CDR3 extends over 15 amino acids. Germline V gene sequence: CDR1 SGHAT, CDR2 FQDESV (reference sequence). The V end was cut by 1 base, the J end by 4 bases, with 11 bases between. CDR3 region: CASSLGGSGYNEQFF. The CDR3 DNA sequence: TGTGCCAGCAGCTTAGGCGGTAGCGGATACAATGAGCAGTTCTTC. The whole variable domain, remainder taken from reference TRBV11-1 and TRBJ2-1, is EAEVAQSPRYKITEKSQAVAFWCDPISGHATLYWYRQILGQGPELLVQFQDESVVDDSQLPKDRFSAERLKGVDSTLKIQPAELGDSAMYLCASSLGGSGYNEQFFGPGTRLTVL.

The V and J genes are TRBV28 and TRBJ1-2; TRBD1 might be the D (6 bases). V lost 6 bases and J lost 8, with 40 bases in between. CDR1 is MDHEN, CDR2 SYDVKM, per germline. The CDR3 covers 21 residues. CDR3 sequence reads: CASRTSPGGRGNEAGDKGYTF. CDR3 coding DNA: TGTGCCAGCAGGACAAGCCCTGGGGGCAGGGGTAACGAGGCTGGTGATAAGGGCTACACCTTC.

Concerning this clone itself: Other DNA sequences in this specimen translate into the identical CDR3. J is TRBJ2-5 and V is TRBV20-1; D unresolved. Germline CDR1 DFQATT, CDR2 SNEGSKA (reference sequence). Trimming took 6 bases from V and 4 from J, leaving 9 bases between them. This CDR3 has 11 residues. The CDR3 protein is CSARNGETQYF. CDR3 in DNA: TGCAGTGCAAGAAACGGAGAGACCCAGTACTTC.

Concerning this clone: The junction does not match germline at one end; this may be a read error. The J gene is TRBJ2-1, the V gene TRBV14, with a tentative D call TRBD2 (6 bases). The CDR3 contains 13 residues. CDR1 and CDR2 (germline): SGHDN, FVKESK. The CDR3 reads CASSRDSNNEQFF. The CDR3 DNA is TGTGCCAGCAGCCGGGACTCCAACAATGAGCAGTTCTTC.

The chain links TRBV5-1 to TRBJ1-1; TRBD1 is a possible D gene (5 bases). V was clipped by 4 bases and J by 4 bases, with 11 bases between them. The CDR3 extends over 13 amino acids. Germline V gene data show CDR1 as SGHRS and CDR2 as YFSETQ. The CDR3 is CASSPIRGTEAFF. The DNA of the CDR3 is TGCGCCAGCAGCCCGATTAGGGGCACTGAAGCTTTCTTT.

This clone was picked up a small number of times. The chain links TRBV7-2 to TRBJ2-1; TRBD2 matches 11 bases. Germline CDR1 and CDR2: SGHTA and FQGNSA. This CDR3 spans 16 amino acids. The V segment lost 6 bases and the J segment 5 bases; nucleotides outside the gene matches: 9. CDR3 DNA sequence: TGTGCCAGCAGGACTAGCGGGACCTTAAATCACAATGAGCAGTTCTTC. Translating gives CASRTSGTLNHNEQFF.